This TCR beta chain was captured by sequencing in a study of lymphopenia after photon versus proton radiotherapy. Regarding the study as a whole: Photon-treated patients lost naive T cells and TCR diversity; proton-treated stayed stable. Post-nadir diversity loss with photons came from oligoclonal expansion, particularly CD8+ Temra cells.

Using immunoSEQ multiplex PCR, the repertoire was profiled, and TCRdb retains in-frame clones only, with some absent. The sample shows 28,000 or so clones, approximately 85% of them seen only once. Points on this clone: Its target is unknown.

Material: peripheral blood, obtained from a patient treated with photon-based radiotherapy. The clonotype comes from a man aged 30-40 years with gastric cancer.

The CDR3 reads CASSFKTGQGQETQYF. DNA for the CDR3: TGCGCCAGCAGCTTTAAAACTGGACAGGGACAAGAGACCCAGTACTTC. The chain carries TRBV5-1 and TRBJ2-5, with 8 positions matching TRBD1. Germline CDR1 SGHRS, CDR2 YFSETQ. After removal of 2 bases from V and 2 bases from J, the junction contained 8 bases not matched to a gene. The CDR3 is made up of 16 amino acids.